The subject of this entry is one T cell receptor (beta chain). The sample originates from a study of blood T cell repertoires in COVID-19. On the study more broadly: Spain, Italy and the United States supplied samples that represented acute and convalescent COVID-19.

TCRdb keeps only in-frame clones here, not all; method: immunoSEQ multiplex PCR. Among 100,000 or so clones listed, over 80% were seen once. The J segment lost 8 bases and the V segment lost 6 bases, leaving 10 bases of the junction unmatched. The CDR3 is 15 amino acids. CDR1 and CDR2 (germline): MRHNA, SNTAGT. Sequenced: peripheral blood. The V call is TRBV6-4, the J call TRBJ2-2; 9 bases align to TRBD1. The receptor's source is a man in his 70s with active or convalescent COVID-19. Here the CDR3 reads CASSPGTGTRGELFF. The CDR3 coding sequence is TGTGCCAGCAGCCCCGGGACAGGGACCCGGGGGGAGCTGTTTTTT.